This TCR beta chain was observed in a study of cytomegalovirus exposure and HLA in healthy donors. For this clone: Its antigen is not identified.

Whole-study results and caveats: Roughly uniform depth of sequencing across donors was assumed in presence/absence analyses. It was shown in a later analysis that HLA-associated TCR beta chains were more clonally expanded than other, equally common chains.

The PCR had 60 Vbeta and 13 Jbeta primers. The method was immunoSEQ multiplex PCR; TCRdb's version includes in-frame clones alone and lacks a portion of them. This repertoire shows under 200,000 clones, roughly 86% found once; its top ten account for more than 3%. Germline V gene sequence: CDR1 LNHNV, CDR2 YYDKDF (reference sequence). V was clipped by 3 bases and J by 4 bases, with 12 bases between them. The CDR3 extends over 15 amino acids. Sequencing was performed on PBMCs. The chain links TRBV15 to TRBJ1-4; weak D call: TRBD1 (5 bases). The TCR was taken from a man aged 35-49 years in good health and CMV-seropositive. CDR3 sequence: CATSRAGHINEKLFF. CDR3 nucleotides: TGTGCCACCAGCAGGGCGGGGCATATTAATGAAAAACTGTTTTTT.